This entry describes one T cell receptor (beta chain). Its antigen has not been determined. Base qualities are missing; no much larger clone stands one base away. The source of the sample is a study of blood T cell repertoires in COVID-19 (dated by TCRdb to the early 2020s). Background for the entire study: Samples from collaborators originated in the United States, Italy and Spain and spanned both the acute and convalescent phases of COVID-19. The prospective study material was composed of cDNA or gDNA derived from T cells, B-cell-depleted T cells, or PBMCs. Subjects who had been exposed to COVID-19, were actively infected with it, or had recovered from it provided the deeply sampled blood TCRbeta repertoires that made up the dataset. The repertoires were made available in a free public database intended to serve as a resource for research on the immune response to SARS-CoV-2. Samples were obtained from the ongoing ImmuneRACE study (first 160 participants) and from roughly 1,300 subjects provided by 6 global collaborators. The sample metadata nearly always contained a de-identified subject ID, COVID-19 status, age in years and sex. Where available, HLA class I and class II types were obtained from metadata supplied by the sample provider rather than from assay-based typing. Summary of the overall study and its limitations: The amount of clinical and demographic metadata varied by source and participant and was provided uncurated.

The CDR3 covers 12 residues, taking in both the cysteine and the phenylalanine. Only CDR3 DNA remains: 36 bases, in frame from the first base. As encoded in the germline V gene, CDR1 is SGHRS while CDR2 is YFSETQ. A distance of 9 bases separates the germline ends of V and J, which lose 7 bases and 4 bases respectively. TCRbeta CDR3 regions were amplified from genomic DNA by means of the immunoSEQ Assay, a bias-controlled multiplex PCR. As for the original processing: The number of nucleated cells in each sample was estimated by amplification of reference gene primers within the assay. Sequence reads were collapsed and filtered to measure the absolute abundance of every unique TCRbeta CDR3 rearrangement. Productive Simpson clonality was computed per sample as the square root of Simpson's diversity index over productive rearrangements. TCRdb mirrors the immuneACCESS table, restricted to in-frame sequences. Some clones are absent from its copies; in checked studies, under half trace to an unresolved V gene, and the reason for the others is unknown. The DNA was the basis for D and trimming; V, J and clone size are from that table. This sample holds fewer than 250,000 clones; approximately 89% were observed only once. In total, the top ten clones hold around 3.7% of the sample.

In the prospective study, participants were roughly 18 to 95 years old, resided in under 30 geographic areas of the United States, and were enrolled through a virtual design. In the prospective study, participants were assigned to cohorts based on the clinical history participants reported in a screening survey and a study questionnaire. A participant counted as exposed if, within 2 weeks of entering the study, that participant had been in contact with someone who had a PCR-confirmed or clinician-diagnosed COVID-19 case. Each participant in the prospective study had whole blood, serum and a nasopharyngeal or oropharyngeal swab collected by mobile phlebotomists. Additional blood draws and questionnaires over an approximately 2-month period could optionally be provided by prospective study participants. Prospective study blood samples were shipped either frozen or at room temperature before DNA extraction.

This clonotype was sampled from a woman aged 25 to 39 who had been exposed to COVID-19. The rearrangement combines TRBV5-1 with TRBJ1-3; there is no confident call for the D gene. The sequenced material came from PBMCs or T cells enriched from blood (not recorded which). The DNA is TGCGCCAGCTCCCCTGCGGGAAACACCATATATTTT. This gives the protein CASSPAGNTIYF. Beyond the CDR3, the reference TRBV5-1 and TRBJ1-3 genes provide the residues; the full variable domain reads: KAGVTQTPRYLIKTRGQQVTLSCSPISGHRSVSWYQQTPGQGLQFLFEYFSETQRNKGNFPGRFSGRQFSNSRSEMNVSTLELGDSALYLCASSPAGNTIYFGEGSWLTVV.